Listed here are 3 T cell receptor beta chains from one sample, sequenced in a study of OX40 agonist ivuxolimab in advanced cancers. Library preparation was by the immunoSEQ multiplex PCR assay. This is the immuneACCESS table as TCRdb keeps it, with only in-frame sequences that have V and J called. A part of the clones is gone; compared with another copy, unresolved V genes explain less than half, and the rest is unexplained. This sample has approximately 82,000 clones in its table, and 75% to 90% of those were observed once. The leading ten clones occupy around 2.4% of the sample. The sample in question was CD4+ or CD8+ T cells sorted from blood, obtained in a trial of the OX40 agonist ivuxolimab. The receptors here all came from an adult with an advanced solid tumor such as melanoma, head and neck, liver or kidney cancer.

The chain links TRBV28 to TRBJ1-1; 11 nucleotides match TRBD1. After removal of 4 bases from V and 4 bases from J, the junction contained 17 bases not matched to a gene. Germline loops: CDR1 MDHEN, CDR2 SYDVKM. This CDR3 spans 19 amino acids. CDR3 coding DNA: TGTGCCAGCAGTTCGTACGCCGGGACAGGGGGATTTTCGGGCACTGAAGCTTTCTTT. The encoded protein is CASSSYAGTGGFSGTEAFF.

This clone appeared once. The chain joins TRBV5-1 to TRBJ2-3; D unclear. CDR1 SGHRS and CDR2 YFSETQ come from the germline V gene. The length of the CDR3 is 13 residues. The V end was cut by 1 base, the J end by 0 bases, with 3 bases between. The CDR3 region is CASSLTSTDTQYF. Written as DNA, the CDR3 is TGCGCCAGCAGCTTGACTAGCACAGATACGCAGTATTTT.

The chain has TRBV6-1 and TRBJ2-5; TRBD2 aligns across 11 bases. V was clipped by 3 bases and J by 5 bases; unmatched bases: 8. This CDR3 comprises 16 residues. Germline V gene lookup returns CDR1 MNHNS and CDR2 SASEGT. The CDR3, as DNA: TGTGCCAGCAGTGAGCAGCTTAGCGGGGGGGCCGAGACCCAGTACTTC. It specifies CASSEQLSGGAETQYF.